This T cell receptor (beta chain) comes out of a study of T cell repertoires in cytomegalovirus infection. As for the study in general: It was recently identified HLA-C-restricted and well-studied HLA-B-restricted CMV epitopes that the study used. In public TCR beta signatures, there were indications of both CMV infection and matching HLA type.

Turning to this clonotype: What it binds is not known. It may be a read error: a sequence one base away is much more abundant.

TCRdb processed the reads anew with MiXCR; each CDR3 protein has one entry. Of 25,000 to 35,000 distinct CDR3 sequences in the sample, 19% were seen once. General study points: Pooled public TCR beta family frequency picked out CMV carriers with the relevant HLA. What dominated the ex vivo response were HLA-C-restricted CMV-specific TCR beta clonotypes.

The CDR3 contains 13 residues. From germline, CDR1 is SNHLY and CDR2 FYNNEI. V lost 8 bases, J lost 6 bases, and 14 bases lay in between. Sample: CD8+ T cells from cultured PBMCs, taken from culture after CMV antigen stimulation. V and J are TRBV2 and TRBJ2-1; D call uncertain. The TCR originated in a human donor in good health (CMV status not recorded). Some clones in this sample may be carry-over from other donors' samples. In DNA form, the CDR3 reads TGTGCCAGCGGTACACGTAGCCTCAATGAGCAGTTCTTC. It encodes CASGTRSLNEQFF.